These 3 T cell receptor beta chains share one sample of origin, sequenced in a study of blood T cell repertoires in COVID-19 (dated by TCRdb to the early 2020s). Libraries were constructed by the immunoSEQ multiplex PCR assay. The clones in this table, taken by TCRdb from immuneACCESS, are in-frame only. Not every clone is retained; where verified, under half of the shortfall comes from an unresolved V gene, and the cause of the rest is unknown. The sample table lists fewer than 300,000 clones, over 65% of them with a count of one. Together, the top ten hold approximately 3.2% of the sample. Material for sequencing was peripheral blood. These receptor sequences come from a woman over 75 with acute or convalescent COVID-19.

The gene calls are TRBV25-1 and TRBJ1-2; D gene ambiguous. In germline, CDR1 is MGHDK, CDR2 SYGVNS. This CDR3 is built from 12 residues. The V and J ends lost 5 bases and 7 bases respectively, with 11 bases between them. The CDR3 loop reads CASSTDRGGYTF. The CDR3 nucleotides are TGTGCCAGCAGTACAGATCGGGGTGGCTACACCTTC.

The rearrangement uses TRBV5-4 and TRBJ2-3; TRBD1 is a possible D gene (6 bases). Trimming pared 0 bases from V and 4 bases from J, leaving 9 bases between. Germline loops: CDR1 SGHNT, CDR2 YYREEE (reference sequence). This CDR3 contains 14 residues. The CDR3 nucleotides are TGTGCCAGCAGCTTGGCCAGGGGTGCAGATACGCAGTATTTT. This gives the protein CASSLARGADTQYF.

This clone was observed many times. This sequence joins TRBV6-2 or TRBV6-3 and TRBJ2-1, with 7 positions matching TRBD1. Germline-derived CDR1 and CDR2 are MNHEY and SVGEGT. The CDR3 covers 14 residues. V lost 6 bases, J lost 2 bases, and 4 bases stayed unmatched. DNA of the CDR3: TGTGCCAGCAGCAACAGGGGAACCTACAATGAGCAGTTCTTC. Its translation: CASSNRGTYNEQFF.